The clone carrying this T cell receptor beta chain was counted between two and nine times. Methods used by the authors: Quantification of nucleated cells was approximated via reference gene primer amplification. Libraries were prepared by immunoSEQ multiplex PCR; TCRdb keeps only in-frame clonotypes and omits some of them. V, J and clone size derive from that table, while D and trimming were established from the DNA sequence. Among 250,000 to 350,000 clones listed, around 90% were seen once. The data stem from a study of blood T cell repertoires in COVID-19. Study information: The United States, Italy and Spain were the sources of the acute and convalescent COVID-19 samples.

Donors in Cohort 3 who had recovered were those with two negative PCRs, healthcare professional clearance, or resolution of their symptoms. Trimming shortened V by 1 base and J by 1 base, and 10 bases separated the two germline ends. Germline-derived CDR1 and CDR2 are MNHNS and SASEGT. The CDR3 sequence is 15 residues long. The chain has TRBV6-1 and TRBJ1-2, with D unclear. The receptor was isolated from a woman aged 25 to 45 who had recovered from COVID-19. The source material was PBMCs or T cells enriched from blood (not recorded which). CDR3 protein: CASSEGFFGNYGYTF. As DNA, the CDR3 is TGTGCCAGCAGTGAAGGTTTCTTCGGTAACTATGGCTACACCTTC.